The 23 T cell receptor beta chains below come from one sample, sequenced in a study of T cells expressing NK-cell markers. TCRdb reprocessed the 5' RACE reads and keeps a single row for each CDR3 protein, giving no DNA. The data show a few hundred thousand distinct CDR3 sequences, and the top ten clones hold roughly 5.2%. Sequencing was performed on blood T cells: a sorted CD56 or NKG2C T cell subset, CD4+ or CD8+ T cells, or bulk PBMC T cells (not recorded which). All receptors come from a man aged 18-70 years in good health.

CDR3 region: CASSMVAGSFTGELFF. V gene TRBV19 combines with J gene TRBJ2-2; TCRdb designates TRBD2, a call that cannot be tested without DNA. Germline assignment: CDR1 LNHDA and CDR2 SQIVND (reference sequence). This CDR3 is built from 16 residues.

CDR3 residues: CASSGLLGTGSPYEQYF. The chain uses TRBV2 and TRBJ2-7; TCRdb designates TRBD1, a call that cannot be tested without DNA. Germline loops: CDR1 SNHLY, CDR2 FYNNEI. The length of the CDR3 is 17 residues.

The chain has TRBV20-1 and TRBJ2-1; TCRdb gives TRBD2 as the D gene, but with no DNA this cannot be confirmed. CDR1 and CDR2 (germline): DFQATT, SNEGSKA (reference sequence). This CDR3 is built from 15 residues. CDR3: CSAGLAGGTHNEQFF.

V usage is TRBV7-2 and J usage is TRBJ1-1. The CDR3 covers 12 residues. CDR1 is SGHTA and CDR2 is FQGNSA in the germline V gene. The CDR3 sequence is CASSGGETEAFF.

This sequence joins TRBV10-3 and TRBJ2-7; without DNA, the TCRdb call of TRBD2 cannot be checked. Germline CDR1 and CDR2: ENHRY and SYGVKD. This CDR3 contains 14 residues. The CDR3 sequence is CAISESVGGRALYF.

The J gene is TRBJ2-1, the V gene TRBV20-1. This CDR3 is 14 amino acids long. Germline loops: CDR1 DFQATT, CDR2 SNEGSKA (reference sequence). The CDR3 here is CSARGHQVYNEQFF.

The CDR3 here is CASAETGGHQPQHF. V and J are TRBV5-1 and TRBJ1-5. Germline V gene sequence: CDR1 SGHRS, CDR2 YFSETQ. The CDR3 has 14 residues.

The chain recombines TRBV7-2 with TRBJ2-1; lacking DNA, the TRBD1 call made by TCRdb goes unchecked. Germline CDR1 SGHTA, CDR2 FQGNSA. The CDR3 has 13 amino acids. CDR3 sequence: CASSFVGGGEQFF.

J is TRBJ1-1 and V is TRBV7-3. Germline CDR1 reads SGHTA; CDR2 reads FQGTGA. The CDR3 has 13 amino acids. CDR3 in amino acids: CASSRFRNTEAFF. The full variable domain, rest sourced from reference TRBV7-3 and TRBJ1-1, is GAGVSQTPSNKVTEKGKYVELRCDPISGHTALYWYRQSLGQGPEFLIYFQGTGAADDSGLPNDRFFAVRPEGSVSTLKIQRTERGDSAVYLCASSRFRNTEAFFGQGTRLTVV.

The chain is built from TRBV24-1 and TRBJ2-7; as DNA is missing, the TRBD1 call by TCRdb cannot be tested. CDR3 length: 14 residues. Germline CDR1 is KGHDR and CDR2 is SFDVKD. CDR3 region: CATSDPRRSYEQYF.

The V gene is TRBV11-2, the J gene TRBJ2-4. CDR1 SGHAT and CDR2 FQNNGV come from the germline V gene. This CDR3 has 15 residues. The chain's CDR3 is CASSLDLAAKNIQYF.

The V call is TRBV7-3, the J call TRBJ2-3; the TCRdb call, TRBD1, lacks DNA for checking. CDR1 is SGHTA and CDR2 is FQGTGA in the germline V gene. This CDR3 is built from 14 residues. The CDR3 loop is CASRRGGLSDTQYF.

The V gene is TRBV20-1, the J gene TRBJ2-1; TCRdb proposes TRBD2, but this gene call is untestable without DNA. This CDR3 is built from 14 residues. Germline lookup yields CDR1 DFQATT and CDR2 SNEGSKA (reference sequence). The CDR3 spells CSARKTSGNNEQFF.

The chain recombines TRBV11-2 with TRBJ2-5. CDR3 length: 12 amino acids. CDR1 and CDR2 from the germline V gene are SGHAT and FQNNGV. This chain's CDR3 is CASSFRQQTQYF.

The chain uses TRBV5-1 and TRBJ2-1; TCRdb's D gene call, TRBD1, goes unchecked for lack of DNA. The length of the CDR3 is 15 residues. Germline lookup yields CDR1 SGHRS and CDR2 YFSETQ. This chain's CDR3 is CASSVPDPAVNEQFF.

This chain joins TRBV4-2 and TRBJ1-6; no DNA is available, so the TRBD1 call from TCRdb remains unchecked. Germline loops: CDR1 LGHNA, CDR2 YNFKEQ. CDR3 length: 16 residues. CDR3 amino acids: CASSQASDRGNSPLHF.

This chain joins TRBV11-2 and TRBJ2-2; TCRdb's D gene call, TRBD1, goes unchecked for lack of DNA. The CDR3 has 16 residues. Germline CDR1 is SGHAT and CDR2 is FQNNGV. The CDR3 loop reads CASSHKIGGYTGELFF.

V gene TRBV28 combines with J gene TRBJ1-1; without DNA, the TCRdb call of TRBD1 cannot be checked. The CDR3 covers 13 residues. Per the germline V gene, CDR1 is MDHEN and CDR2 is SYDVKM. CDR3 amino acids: CASSRDRVSEAFF.

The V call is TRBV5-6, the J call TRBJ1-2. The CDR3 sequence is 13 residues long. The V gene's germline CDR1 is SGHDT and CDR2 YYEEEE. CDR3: CASSFGRVVGYTF.

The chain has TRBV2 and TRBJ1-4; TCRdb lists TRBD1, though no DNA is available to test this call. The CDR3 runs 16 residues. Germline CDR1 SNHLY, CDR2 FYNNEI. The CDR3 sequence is CASSPREGPRGEKLFF.

The CDR3 here is CASSRGRNGNTIYF. The chain couples TRBV5-1 to TRBJ1-3. The CDR3 consists of 14 residues. Germline V lookup: CDR1 SGHRS, CDR2 YFSETQ.

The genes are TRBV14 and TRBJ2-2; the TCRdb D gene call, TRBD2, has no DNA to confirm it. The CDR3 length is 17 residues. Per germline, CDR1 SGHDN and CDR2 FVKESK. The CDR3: CASSLRGRGRNTGELFF.

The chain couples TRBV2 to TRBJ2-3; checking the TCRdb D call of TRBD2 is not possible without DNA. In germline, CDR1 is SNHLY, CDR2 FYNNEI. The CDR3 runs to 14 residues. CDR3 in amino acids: CASSADRGGRTQYF.